The clone carrying this TCR beta chain appeared many times. Its antigen is still unknown. This record belongs to a study of blood T cells in healthy people across ages. For the second PCR, which ran for about 6 to 12 cycles, a sample-barcoded 5' primer and a J-beta primer mix were used. Unique molecular identifiers of 12 random nucleotides labeled each cDNA. MiXCR, run by TCRdb on the 5' RACE reads, gives a single entry per CDR3 protein. The data hold 1 million or so distinct CDR3 sequences, with 40% to 45% observed a single time. General study points: As age increased, TCR beta diversity per million T cells fell in a roughly linear fashion. Estimates based on one million T cells were treated as lower bounds.

Germline V lookup: CDR1 MNHNS, CDR2 SASEGT. Trimming removed 1 base from V and 0 bases from J, with 4 bases in between. This CDR3 spans 13 amino acids. A minimum of 7 million PBMCs was isolated per sample. The sequenced sample was blood. The sequence derives from a woman aged 60-75 years in good health. The chain is built from TRBV6-1 and TRBJ2-7, with D unresolved. The CDR3 region has the DNA TGTGCCAGCAGTGAAGGGAGCTCCTACGAGCAGTACTTC. Its translation: CASSEGSSYEQYF.